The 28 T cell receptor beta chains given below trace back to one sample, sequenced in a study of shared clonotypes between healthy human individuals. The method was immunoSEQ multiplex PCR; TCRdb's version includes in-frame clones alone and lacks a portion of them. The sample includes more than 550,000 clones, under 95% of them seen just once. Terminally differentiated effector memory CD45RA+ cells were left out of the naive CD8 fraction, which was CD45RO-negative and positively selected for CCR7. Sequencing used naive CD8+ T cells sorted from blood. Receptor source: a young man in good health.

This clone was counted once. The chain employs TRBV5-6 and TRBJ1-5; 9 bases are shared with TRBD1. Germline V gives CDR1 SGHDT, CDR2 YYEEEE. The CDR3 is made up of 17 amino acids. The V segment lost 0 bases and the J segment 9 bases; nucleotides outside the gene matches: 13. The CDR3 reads CASSLAEDRGRLWPQHF. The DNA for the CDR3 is TGTGCCAGCAGCTTGGCCGAGGACAGGGGAAGGCTATGGCCCCAGCATTTT.

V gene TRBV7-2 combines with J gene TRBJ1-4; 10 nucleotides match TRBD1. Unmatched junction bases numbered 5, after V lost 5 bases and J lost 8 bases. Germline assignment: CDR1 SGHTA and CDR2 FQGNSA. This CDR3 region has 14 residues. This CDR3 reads CASSLGTGAEKLFF. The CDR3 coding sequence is TGTGCCAGCAGCCTCGGGACAGGGGCGGAAAAACTGTTTTTT.

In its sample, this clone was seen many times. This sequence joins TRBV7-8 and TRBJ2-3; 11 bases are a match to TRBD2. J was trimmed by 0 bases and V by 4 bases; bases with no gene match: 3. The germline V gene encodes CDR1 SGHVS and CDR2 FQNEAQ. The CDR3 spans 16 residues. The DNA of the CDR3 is TGTGCCAGCAGCTCCCGACTAGCGGGAAGCACAGATACGCAGTATTTT. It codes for CASSSRLAGSTDTQYF.

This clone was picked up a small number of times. CDR3 sequence (DNA): TGTGCCAGTAGTATAGCTCCCAACTCCTACGAGCAGTACTTC. This encodes CASSIAPNSYEQYF. The chain has TRBV19 and TRBJ2-7; the D is unclear. Germline CDR1 LNHDA, CDR2 SQIVND (reference sequence). Trimming cost V 1 base and J 0 bases, with 7 bases left between them. The CDR3 length is 14 residues. Full variable domain (missing parts from reference TRBV19 and TRBJ2-7): DGGITQSPKYLFRKEGQNVTLSCEQNLNHDAMYWYRQDPGQGLRLIYYSQIVNDFQKGDIAEGYSVSREKKESFPLTVTSAQKNPTAFYLCASSIAPNSYEQYFGPGTRLTVT.

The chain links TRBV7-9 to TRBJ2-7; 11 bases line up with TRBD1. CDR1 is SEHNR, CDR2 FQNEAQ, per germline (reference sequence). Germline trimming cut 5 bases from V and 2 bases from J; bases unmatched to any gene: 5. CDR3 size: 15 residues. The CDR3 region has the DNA TGTGCCAGCAGCGGGACAGGGGGGATTACCTACGAGCAGTACTTC. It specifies CASSGTGGITYEQYF.

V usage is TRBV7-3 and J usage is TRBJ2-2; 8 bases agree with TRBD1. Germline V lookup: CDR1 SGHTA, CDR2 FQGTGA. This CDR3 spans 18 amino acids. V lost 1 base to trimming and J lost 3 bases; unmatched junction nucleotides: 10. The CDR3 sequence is CASSLIAGGARDTGELFF. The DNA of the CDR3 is TGTGCCAGCAGCTTAATCGCAGGGGGCGCCCGGGACACCGGGGAGCTGTTTTTT.

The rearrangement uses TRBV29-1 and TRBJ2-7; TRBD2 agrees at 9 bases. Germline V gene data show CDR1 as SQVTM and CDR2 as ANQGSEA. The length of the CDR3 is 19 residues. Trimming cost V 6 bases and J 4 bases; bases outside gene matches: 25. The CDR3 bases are TGCAGCGTCCGAGGGTGGGGAGGGAAGGAGGGTAGCGGGAGATACGAGCAGTACTTC. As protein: CSVRGWGGKEGSGRYEQYF.

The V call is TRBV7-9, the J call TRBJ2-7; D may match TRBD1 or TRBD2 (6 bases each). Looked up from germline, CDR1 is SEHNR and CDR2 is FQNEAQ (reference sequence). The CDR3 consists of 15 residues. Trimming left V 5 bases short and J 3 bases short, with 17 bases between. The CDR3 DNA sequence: TGTGCCAGCAGCACTACGGACCGGGGGCACTACGAGCAGTACTTC. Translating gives CASSTTDRGHYEQYF.

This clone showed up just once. The CDR3 loop reads CASSLEGATNEKLFF. DNA for the CDR3: TGTGCCAGCAGCTTAGAAGGGGCTACTAATGAAAAACTGTTTTTT. The chain has TRBV7-8 and TRBJ1-4, with D perhaps TRBD1 (5 bases). Germline CDR1 is SGHVS and CDR2 is FQNEAQ. V was trimmed by 1 base and J by 2 bases, leaving 8 bases between them. The CDR3 spans 15 residues.

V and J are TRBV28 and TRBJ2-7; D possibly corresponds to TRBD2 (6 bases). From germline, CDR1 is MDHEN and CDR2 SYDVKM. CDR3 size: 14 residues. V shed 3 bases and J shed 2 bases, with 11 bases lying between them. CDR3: CASSFGSDPYEQYF. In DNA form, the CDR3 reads TGTGCCAGCAGTTTCGGGAGTGACCCCTACGAGCAGTACTTC.

CDR3 sequence: CASRDAGNTEAFF. Written as DNA, the CDR3 is TGTGCCAGCAGAGATGCTGGGAACACTGAAGCTTTCTTT. This rearrangement joins TRBV27 to TRBJ1-1; D is ambiguous. Between the trimmed V and J ends, which lost 6 bases and 1 base, there was a span of 9 bases. The CDR3 has 13 amino acids. CDR1 is MNHEY and CDR2 is SMNVEV in the germline V gene (reference sequence).

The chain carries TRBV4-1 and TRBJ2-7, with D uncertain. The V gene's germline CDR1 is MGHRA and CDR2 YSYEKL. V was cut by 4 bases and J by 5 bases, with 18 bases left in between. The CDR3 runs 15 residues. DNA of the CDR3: TGCGCCAGCAGCCTCGAAGGCCTCTTGCGCGACGAGCAGTACTTC. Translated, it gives CASSLEGLLRDEQYF.

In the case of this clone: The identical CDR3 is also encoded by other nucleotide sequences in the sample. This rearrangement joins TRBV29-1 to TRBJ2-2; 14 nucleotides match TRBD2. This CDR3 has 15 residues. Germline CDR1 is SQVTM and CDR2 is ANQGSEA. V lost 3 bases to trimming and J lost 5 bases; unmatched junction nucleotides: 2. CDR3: CSVETSGRETGELFF. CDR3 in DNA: TGCAGCGTTGAGACTAGCGGGAGGGAAACCGGGGAGCTGTTTTTT.

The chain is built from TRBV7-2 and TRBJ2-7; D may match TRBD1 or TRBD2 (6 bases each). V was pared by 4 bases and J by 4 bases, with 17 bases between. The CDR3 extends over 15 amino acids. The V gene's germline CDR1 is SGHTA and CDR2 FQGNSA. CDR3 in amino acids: CASSSEGGYRYEQYF. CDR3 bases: TGTGCCAGCAGCTCAGAGGGGGGTTACAGGTACGAGCAGTACTTC.

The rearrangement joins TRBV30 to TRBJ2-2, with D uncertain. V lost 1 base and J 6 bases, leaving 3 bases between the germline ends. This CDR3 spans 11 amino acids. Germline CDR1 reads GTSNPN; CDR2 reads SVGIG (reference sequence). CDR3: CAWSEAGELFF. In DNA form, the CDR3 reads TGTGCCTGGAGTGAGGCCGGGGAGCTGTTTTTT. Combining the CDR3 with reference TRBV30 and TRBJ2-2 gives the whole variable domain SQTIHQWPATLVQPVGSPLSLECTVEGTSNPNLYWYRQAAGRGLQLLFYSVGIGQISSEVPQNLSASRPQDRQFILSSKKLLLSDSGFYLCAWSEAGELFFGEGSRLTVL.

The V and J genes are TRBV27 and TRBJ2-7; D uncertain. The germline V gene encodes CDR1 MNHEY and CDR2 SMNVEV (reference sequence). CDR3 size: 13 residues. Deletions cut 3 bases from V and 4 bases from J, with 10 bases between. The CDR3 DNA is TGTGCCAGCAGTTTGTGGGGTCCGTACGAGCAGTACTTC. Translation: CASSLWGPYEQYF.

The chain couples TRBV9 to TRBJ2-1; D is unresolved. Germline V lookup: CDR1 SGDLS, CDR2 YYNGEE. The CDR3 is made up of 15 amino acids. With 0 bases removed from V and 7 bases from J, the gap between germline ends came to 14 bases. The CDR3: CASSVAGQPPNEQFF. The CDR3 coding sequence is TGTGCCAGCAGCGTAGCTGGGCAGCCACCGAATGAGCAGTTCTTC.

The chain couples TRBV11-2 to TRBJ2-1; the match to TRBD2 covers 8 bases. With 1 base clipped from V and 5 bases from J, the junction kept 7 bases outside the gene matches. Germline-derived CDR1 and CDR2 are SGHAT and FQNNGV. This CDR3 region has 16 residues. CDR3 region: CASSLGSAGGDNEQFF. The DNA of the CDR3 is TGTGCCAGCAGCTTAGGGTCTGCGGGAGGAGACAATGAGCAGTTCTTC.

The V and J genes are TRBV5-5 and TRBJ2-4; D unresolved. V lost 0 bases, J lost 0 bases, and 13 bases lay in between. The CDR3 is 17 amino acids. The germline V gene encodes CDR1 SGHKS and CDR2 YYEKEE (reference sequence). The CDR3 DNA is TGTGCCAGCAGCTTGGAAAGGTGGGAACTAGCCAAAAACATTCAGTACTTC. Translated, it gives CASSLERWELAKNIQYF.

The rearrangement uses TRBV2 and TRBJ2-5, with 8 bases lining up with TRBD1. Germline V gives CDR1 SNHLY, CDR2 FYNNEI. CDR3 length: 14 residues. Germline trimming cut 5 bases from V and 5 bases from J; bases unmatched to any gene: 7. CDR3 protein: CASSPGGFRETQYF. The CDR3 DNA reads TGTGCCAGCAGTCCAGGGGGCTTTCGGGAGACCCAGTACTTC.

As DNA, the CDR3 is TGTGCCAGCTCACCGGACAGCACCGGGGAGCTGTTTTTT. It is translated as CASSPDSTGELFF. The chain couples TRBV18 to TRBJ2-2; the D gene is possibly TRBD1 (6 bases). The V end was cut by 3 bases, the J end by 4 bases, with 6 bases between. The CDR3 totals 13 residues. In germline, CDR1 is KGHSH, CDR2 LQKENI.

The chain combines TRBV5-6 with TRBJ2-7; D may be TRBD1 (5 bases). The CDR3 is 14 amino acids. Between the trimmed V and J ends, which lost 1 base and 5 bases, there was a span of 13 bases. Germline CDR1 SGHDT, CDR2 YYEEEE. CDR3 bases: TGTGCCAGCAGCTTGCCCAGGGTTAACGACGAGCAGTACTTC. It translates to CASSLPRVNDEQYF.

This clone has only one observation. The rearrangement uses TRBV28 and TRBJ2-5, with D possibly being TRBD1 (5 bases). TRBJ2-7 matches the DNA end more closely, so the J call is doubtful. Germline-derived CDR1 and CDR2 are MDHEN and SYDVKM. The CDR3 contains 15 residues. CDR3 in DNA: TGTGCCAGCAGTGTCTCTGACAGTGTAACCTACGAGCAGTACTTC. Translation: CASSVSDSVTYEQYF.

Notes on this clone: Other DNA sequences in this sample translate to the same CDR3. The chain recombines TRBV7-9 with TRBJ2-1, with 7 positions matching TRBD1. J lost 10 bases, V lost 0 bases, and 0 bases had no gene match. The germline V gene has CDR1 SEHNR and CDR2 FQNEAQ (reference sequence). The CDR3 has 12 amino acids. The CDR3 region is CASSLATGEQFF. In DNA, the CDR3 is TGTGCCAGCAGCTTAGCGACAGGGGAGCAGTTCTTC.

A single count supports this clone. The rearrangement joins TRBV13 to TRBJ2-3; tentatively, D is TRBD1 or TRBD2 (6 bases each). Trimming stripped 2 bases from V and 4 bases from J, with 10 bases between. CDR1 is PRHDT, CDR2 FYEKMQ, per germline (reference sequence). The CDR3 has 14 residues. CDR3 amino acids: CASSLRGASDTQYF. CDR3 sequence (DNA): TGTGCCAGCAGCTTAAGGGGGGCTTCAGATACGCAGTATTTT.

The CDR3 bases are TGCAGCGATCGGACACACACTGAAGCTTTCTTT. Amino acids: CSDRTHTEAFF. J is TRBJ1-1 and V is TRBV29-1; the D gene is possibly TRBD1 (5 bases). Germline V gives CDR1 SQVTM, CDR2 ANQGSEA. This CDR3 is built from 11 residues. V lost 7 bases to trimming and J lost 3 bases, with 9 bases between them.

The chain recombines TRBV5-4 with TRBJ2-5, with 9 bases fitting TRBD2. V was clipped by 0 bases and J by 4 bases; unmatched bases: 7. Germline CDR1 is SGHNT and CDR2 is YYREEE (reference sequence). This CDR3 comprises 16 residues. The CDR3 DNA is TGTGCCAGCAGCTTGGGCGCGGGAGGGCCGGGAGAGACCCAGTACTTC. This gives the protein CASSLGAGGPGETQYF.

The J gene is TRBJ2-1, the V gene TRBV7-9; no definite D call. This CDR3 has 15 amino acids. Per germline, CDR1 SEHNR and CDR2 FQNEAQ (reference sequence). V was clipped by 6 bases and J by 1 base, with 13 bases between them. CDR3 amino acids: CASSFDIPSYNEQFF. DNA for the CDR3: TGTGCCAGCAGTTTTGACATACCGTCCTACAATGAGCAGTTCTTC.